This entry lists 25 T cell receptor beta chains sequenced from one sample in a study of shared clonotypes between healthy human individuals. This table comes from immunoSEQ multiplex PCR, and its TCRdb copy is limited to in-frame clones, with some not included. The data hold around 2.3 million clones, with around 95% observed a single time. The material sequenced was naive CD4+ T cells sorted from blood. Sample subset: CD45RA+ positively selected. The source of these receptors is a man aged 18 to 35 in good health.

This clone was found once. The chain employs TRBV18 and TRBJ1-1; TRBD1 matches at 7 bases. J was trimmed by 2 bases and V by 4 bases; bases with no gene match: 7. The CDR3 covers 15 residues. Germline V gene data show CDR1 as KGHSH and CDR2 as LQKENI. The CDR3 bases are TGTGCCAGCTCACGGGCGGGACAGAGTAACACTGAAGCTTTCTTT. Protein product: CASSRAGQSNTEAFF.

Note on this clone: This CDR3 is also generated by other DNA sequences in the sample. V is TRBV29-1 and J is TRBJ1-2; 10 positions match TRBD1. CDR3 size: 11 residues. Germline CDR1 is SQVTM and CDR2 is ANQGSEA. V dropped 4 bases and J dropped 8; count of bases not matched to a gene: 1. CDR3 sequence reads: CSVGDRGGYTF. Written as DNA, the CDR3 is TGCAGCGTTGGGGACAGGGGCGGCTACACCTTC.

The CDR3 reads CASSQDTAGIRNEQFF. The DNA of the CDR3 is TGCGCCAGCAGCCAAGATACGGCAGGGATCCGCAATGAGCAGTTCTTC. The chain links TRBV4-1 to TRBJ2-1, with D tentatively TRBD1 (5 bases). The CDR3 is made up of 16 amino acids. With 0 bases removed from V and 6 bases from J, the gap between germline ends came to 15 bases. Germline lookup yields CDR1 MGHRA and CDR2 YSYEKL.

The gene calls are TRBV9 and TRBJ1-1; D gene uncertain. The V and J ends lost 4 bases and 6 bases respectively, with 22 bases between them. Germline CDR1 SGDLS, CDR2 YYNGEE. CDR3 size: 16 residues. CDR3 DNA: TGTGCCAGCAGCCCTTACTCCCCCGGGGATAGCGCTGAAGCTTTCTTT. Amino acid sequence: CASSPYSPGDSAEAFF.

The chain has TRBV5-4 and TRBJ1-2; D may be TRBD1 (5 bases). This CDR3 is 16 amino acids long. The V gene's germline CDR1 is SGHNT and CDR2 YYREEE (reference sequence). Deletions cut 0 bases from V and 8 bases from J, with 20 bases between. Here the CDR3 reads CASSLASRSGLGGYTF. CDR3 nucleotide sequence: TGTGCCAGCAGCTTGGCCTCAAGGTCGGGGCTGGGCGGCTACACCTTC.

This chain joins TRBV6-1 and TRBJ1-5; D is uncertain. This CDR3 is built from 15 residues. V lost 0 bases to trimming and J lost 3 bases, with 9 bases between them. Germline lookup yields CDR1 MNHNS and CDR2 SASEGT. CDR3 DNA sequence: TGTGCCAGCAGTGAAGCTTCGGCAGTCAATCAGCCCCAGCATTTT. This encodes CASSEASAVNQPQHF.

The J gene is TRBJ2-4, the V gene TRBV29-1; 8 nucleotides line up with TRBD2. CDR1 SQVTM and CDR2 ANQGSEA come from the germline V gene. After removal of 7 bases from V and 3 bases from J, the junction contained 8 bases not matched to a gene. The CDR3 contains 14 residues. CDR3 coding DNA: TGCAGCGCGAGCAGGGCGGGGGGCAAAAACATTCAGTACTTC. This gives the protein CSASRAGGKNIQYF.

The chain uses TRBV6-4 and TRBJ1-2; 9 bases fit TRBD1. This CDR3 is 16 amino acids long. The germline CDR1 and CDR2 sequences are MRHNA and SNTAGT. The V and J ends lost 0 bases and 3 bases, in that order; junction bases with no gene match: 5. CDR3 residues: CASSDSPGTGHYGYTF. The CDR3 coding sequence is TGTGCCAGCAGTGACTCCCCCGGGACAGGGCACTATGGCTACACCTTC.

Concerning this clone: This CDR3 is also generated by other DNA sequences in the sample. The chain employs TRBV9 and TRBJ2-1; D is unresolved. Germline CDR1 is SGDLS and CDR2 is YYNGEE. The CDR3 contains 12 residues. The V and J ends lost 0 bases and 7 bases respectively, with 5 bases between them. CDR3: CASSVEANEQFF. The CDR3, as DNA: TGTGCCAGCAGCGTAGAGGCTAATGAGCAGTTCTTC.

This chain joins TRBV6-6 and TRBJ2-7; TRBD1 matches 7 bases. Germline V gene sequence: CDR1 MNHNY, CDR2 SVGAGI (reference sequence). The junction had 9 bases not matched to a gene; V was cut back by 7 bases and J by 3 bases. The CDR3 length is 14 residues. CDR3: CASTNIRQGYEQYF. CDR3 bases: TGTGCCAGCACAAACATTCGACAGGGCTACGAGCAGTACTTC.

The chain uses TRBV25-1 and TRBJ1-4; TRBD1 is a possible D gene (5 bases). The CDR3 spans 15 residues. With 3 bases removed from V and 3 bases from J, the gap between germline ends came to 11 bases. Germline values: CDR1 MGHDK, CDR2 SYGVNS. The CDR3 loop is CASSDSGAPNEKLFF. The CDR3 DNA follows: TGTGCCAGCAGTGATTCTGGGGCGCCTAATGAAAAACTGTTTTTT.

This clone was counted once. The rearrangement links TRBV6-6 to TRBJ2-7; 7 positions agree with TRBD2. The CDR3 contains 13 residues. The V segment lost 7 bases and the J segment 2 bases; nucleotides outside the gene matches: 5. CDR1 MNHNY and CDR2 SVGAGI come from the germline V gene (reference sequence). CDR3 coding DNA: TGTGCCAGCACCCTGGGGGGGGCCTACGAGCAGTACTTC. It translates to CASTLGGAYEQYF.

DNA of the CDR3: TGCGCCAGCAGCTTCGGGGCGGGGAAGCATAACTATGGCTACACCTTC. Residues: CASSFGAGKHNYGYTF. The chain couples TRBV5-1 to TRBJ1-2, with D perhaps TRBD1 (5 bases). Trimming stripped 2 bases from V and 1 base from J, with 15 bases between. Per the germline V gene, CDR1 is SGHRS and CDR2 is YFSETQ. CDR3 length: 16 amino acids.

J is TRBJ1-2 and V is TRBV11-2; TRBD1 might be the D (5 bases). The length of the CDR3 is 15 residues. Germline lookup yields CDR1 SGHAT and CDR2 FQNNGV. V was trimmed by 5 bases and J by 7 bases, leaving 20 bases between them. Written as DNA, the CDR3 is TGTGCCAGCAGCCCCGGGGCAGGGACTAGGGGTGGCTACACCTTC. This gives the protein CASSPGAGTRGGYTF.

The CDR3 sequence: CASSPVIQETQYF. CDR3 DNA: TGTGCCAGCTCACCAGTGATCCAAGAGACCCAGTACTTC. This chain links TRBV18 with TRBJ2-5, with no clear D. Germline V CDR1 and CDR2: KGHSH, LQKENI. The V end was cut by 2 bases, the J end by 1 base, with 5 bases between. This CDR3 spans 13 amino acids.

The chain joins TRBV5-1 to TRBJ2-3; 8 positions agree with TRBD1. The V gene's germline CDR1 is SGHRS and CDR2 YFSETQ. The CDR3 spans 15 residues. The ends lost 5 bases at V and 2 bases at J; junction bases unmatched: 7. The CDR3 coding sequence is TGCGCCAGCAGTTATGGACAGGGAAACACAGATACGCAGTATTTT. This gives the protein CASSYGQGNTDTQYF.

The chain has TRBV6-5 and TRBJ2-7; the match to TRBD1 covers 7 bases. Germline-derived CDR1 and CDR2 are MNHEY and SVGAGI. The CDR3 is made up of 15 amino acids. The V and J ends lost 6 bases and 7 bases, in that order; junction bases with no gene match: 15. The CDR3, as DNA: TGTGCCAGCAGCCTCCACAGGCCACAGGGGTGGGAGCAGTACTTC. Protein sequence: CASSLHRPQGWEQYF.

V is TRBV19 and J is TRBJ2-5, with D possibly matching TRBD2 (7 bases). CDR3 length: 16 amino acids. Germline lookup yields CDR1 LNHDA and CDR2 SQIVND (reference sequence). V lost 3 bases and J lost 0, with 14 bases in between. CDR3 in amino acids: CASSIKGGMYQETQYF. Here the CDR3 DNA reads TGTGCCAGTAGTATCAAGGGGGGGATGTACCAAGAGACCCAGTACTTC.

CDR3 in DNA: TGTGCCAGCAGCCAAACGGACAGAGGATCCTACGAGCAGTACTTC. Translated: CASSQTDRGSYEQYF. The chain recombines TRBV14 with TRBJ2-7; the D gene is possibly TRBD1 (6 bases). CDR1 SGHDN and CDR2 FVKESK come from the germline V gene. V was cut by 2 bases and J by 1 base, with 12 bases left in between. This CDR3 has 15 amino acids.

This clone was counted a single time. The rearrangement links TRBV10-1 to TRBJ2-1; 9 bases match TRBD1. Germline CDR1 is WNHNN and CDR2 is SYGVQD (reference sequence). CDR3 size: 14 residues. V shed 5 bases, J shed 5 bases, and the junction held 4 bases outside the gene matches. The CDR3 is CASSRTGVHNEQFF. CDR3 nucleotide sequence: TGCGCCAGCAGTAGGACAGGGGTCCACAATGAGCAGTTCTTC.

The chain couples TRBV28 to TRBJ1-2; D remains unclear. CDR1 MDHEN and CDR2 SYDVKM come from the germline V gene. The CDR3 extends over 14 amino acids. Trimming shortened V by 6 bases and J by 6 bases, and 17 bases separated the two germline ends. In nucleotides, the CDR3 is TGTGCCAGCAGACCCTCAGCCTGGGGAAATGGCTACACCTTC. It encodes CASRPSAWGNGYTF.

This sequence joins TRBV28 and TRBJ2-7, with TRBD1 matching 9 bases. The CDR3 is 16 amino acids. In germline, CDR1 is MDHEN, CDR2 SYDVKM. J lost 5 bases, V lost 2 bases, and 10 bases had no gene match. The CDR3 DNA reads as TGTGCCAGCAGTTTACTCTCCCCGGGACAGGGCCACGAGCAGTACTTC. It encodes CASSLLSPGQGHEQYF.

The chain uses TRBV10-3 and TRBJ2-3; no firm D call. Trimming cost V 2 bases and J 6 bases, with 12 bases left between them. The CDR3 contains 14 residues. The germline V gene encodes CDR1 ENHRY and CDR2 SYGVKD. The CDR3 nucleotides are TGTGCCATCAGTGAGACAGCTCCGACGGATACGCAGTATTTT. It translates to CAISETAPTDTQYF.

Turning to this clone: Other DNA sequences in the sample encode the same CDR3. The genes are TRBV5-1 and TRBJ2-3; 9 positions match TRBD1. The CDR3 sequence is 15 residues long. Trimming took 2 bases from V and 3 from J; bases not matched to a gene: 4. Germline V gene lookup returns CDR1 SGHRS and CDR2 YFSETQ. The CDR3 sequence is CASSFTGGRTDTQYF. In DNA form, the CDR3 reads TGCGCCAGCAGCTTTACAGGGGGCCGGACAGATACGCAGTATTTT.

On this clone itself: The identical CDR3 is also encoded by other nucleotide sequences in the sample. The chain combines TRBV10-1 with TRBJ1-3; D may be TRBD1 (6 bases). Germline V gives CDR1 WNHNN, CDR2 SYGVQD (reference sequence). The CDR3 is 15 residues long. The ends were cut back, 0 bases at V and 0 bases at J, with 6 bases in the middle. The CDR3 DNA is TGCGCCAGCAGTGAGTCAGGGGGCTCTGGAAACACCATATATTTT. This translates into CASSESGGSGNTIYF.